What follows describes a single TCR beta chain. As yet, its antigen is unknown. The germline V gene has CDR1 MNHEY and CDR2 SVGAGI. Between the trimmed V and J ends, which lost 5 bases and 5 bases, there was a span of 7 bases. This CDR3 region has 12 residues. A multiplex PCR was run with 60 Vbeta primers and 13 Jbeta primers. Assay: immunoSEQ multiplex PCR; the TCRdb copy retains only in-frame clones and omits some. The sample lists about 120,000 clones, roughly 78% seen once, with 2.5% to 3.5% in the top ten. The data belong to a study of cytomegalovirus exposure and HLA in healthy donors. Study-level points and caveats: Later on, a genetic analysis was performed. It linked a missense variant in DCLRE1C with V- and J-gene trimming of TCR beta.

This chain links TRBV6-5 with TRBJ2-1; perhaps TRBD2 as D (5 bases). This sequence was found in a woman aged 25 to 39 in good health and CMV-seropositive. Input material: PBMCs. CDR3 amino acids: CASSRADNEQFF. CDR3 DNA sequence: TGTGCCAGCAGTCGAGCGGACAATGAGCAGTTCTTC.